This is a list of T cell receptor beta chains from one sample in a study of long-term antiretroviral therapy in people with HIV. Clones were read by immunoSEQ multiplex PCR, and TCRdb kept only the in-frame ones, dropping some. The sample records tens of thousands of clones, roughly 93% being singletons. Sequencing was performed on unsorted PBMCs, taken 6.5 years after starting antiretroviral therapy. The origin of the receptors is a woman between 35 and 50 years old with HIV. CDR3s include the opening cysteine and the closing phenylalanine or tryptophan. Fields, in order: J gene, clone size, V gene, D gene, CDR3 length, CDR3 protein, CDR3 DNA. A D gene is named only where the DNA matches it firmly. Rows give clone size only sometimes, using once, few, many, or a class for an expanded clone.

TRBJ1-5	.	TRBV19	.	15	CASRPGHNSNQPQHF	TGTGCCAGTAGACCGGGACACAATAGCAATCAGCCCCAGCATTTT
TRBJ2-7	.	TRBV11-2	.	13	CASGGQWDYEQYF	TGTGCCAGCGGCGGACAGTGGGACTACGAGCAGTACTTC
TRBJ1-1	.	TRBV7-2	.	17	CASSQLDLLSLNTEAFF	TGTGCCAGCAGCCAGTTGGATTTATTGTCCCTTAACACTGAAGCTTTCTTT
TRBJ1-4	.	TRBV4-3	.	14	CASSPTELNEKLFF	TGCGCCAGCAGCCCTACAGAGCTGAACGAAAAACTGTTTTTT
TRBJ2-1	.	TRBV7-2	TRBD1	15	CASSDTGGSYNEQFF	TGTGCCAGCAGTGATACAGGGGGCTCATACAATGAGCAGTTCTTC
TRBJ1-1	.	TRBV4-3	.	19	CASSQDFLLYRALNTEAFF	TGCGCCAGCAGCCAAGATTTTCTCCTATACAGGGCCTTGAACACTGAAGCTTTCTTT
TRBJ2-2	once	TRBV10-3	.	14	CAATGTLNTGELFF	TGTGCCGCCACCGGGACCCTTAACACCGGGGAGCTGTTTTTT
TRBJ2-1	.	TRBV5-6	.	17	CASRSDWNRRSYNEQFF	TGTGCCAGCAGATCGGACTGGAATCGGCGGTCCTACAATGAGCAGTTCTTC
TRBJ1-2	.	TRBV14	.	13	CASSQDRGNGYTF	TGTGCCAGCAGCCAAGATCGGGGGAATGGCTACACCTTC
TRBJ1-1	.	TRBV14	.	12	CASSPYSAAISF	TGTGCCAGCAGCCCCTACTCTGCCGCAATTTCCTTT
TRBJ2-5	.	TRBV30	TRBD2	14	CAWSRRGAGETQYF	TGTGCCTGGAGTAGGCGGGGGGCGGGGGAGACCCAGTACTTC
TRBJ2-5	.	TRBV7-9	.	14	CASSLVIAQETQYF	TGTGCCAGCAGCTTAGTGATAGCCCAAGAGACCCAGTACTTC
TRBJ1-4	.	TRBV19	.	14	CASSTPDPGEKLFF	TGTGCCAGTAGTACCCCAGACCCAGGTGAAAAACTGTTTTTT
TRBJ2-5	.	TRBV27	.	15	CASSLYSGGRETQYF	TGTGCCAGCAGTTTGTATTCCGGGGGCCGAGAGACCCAGTACTTC
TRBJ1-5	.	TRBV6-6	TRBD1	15	CASSRDRRSNQPQHF	TGTGCCAGCAGCCGGGACAGGCGTAGCAATCAGCCCCAGCATTTT
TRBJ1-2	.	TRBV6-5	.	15	CASSYSGTALYGYTF	TGTGCCAGCAGTTACTCGGGAACTGCCCTCTATGGCTACACCTTC
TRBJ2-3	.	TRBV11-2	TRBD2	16	CASSLGLAGGTDTQYF	TGTGCCAGCAGCCTCGGACTAGCGGGAGGCACAGATACGCAGTATTTT
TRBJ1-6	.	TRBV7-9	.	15	CASSLGSSYNSPLHF	TGTGCCAGCAGCTTAGGTAGCTCCTATAATTCACCCCTCCACTTT
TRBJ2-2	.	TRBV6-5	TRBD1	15	CASSRQGVNTGELFF	TGTGCCAGCAGCCGACAGGGGGTGAACACCGGGGAGCTGTTTTTT
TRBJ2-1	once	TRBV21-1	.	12	CASSKVGYEQFF	TGTGCCAGCAGCAAAGTGGGGTACGAGCAGTTCTTC
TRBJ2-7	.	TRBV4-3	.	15	CASSQERQALHEQYF	TGCGCCAGCAGCCAAGAAAGGCAGGCGTTGCACGAGCAGTACTTC
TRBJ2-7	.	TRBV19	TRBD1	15	CASSISGTGNYEQYF	TGTGCCAGTAGTATAAGCGGGACAGGGAACTACGAGCAGTACTTC